This T cell receptor beta chain was obtained from a study of T-cell memory formation after mild COVID-19. Study-level findings and limits: The authors left the SARS-CoV-2 specificity of second-wave clones peaking on day 37 unconfirmed. Pre-infection memory carried some responding clones, suggesting that cross-reactive memory joined.

TCRdb processed the 5' RACE reads anew with MiXCR; each CDR3 protein has one entry. The sample lists approximately 440,000 distinct CDR3 sequences; around 18% were seen once. V lost 0 bases, J lost 4 bases, and 9 bases stayed unmatched. This CDR3 comprises 17 residues. From germline, CDR1 is LGHNA and CDR2 YNFKEQ. Turning to this clonotype: Its cognate antigen is unknown.

This chain links TRBV4-2 with TRBJ2-7; 10 nucleotides match TRBD1. Sequencing was done on a sample of PBMCs or a T cell subset sorted from them (not recorded which). The sequence came from an adult woman who had mild COVID-19 (a few samples of this study predate the infection). Cell type and time point are not known. This CDR3 is CASSQDYRGDRGYEQYF. CDR3 sequence (DNA): TGTGCCAGCAGCCAAGATTATAGAGGGGACAGGGGTTACGAGCAGTACTTC.